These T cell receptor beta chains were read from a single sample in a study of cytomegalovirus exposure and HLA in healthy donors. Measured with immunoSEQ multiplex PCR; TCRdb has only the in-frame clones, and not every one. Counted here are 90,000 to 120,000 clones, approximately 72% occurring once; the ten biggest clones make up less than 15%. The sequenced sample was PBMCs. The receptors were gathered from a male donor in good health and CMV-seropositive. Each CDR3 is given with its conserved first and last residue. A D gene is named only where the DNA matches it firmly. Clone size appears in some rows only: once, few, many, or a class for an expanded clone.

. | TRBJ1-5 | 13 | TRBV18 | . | TGTGCCAGCTTACCCGGAGAATTTCAGCCCCAGCATTTT | CASLPGEFQPQHF
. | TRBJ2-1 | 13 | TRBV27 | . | TGTGCCAGCAGTCCCTCGCCTCGGAATGAGCAGTTCTTC | CASSPSPRNEQFF
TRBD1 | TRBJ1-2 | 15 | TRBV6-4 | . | TGTGCCAGCAGCCGCGGGACAGAAGGTAGCTATGGCTACACCTTC | CASSRGTEGSYGYTF
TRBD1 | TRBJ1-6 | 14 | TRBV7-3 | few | TGTGCCAGCAGCGAAGGACAGGCGGGTTCACCCCTCCACTTT | CASSEGQAGSPLHF
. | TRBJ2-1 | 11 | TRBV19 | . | TGTGCCGGAACGGGGGGCTGTGAGCAGTTCTTC | CAGTGGCEQFF
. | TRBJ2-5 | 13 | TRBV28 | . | TGTGCCAGCAGTTTCCTGAGGAAAGAGACCCAGTACTTC | CASSFLRKETQYF
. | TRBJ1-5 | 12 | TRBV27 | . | TGTGCCAGCAGTTCCATCAATCAGCCCCAGCATTTT | CASSSINQPQHF
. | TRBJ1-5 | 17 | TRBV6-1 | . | TGTGCCAGCAGTGGGGACACAGGGTATTGGAGCAATCAGCCCCAGCATTTT | CASSGDTGYWSNQPQHF
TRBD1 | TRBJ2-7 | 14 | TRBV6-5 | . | TGTGCCAGCAGCCAGGGACAGGGGACCTACGAGCAGTACTTC | CASSQGQGTYEQYF
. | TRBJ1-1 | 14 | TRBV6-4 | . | TGTGCCAGCAGTGACTCGGCAGGAGGGACTGAAGCTTTCTTT | CASSDSAGGTEAFF
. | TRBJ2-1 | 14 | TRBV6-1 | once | TGTGCCAGCAGTGTACCAGTGACCTACAATGAGCAGTTCTTC | CASSVPVTYNEQFF
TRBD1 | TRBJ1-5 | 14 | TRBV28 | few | TGTGCCAGCAGTCGGACAGGGGATGGTCAGCCCCAGCATTTT | CASSRTGDGQPQHF
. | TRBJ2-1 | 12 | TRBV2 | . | TGTGCCAGCAGTGTAGAGAGAAATGAGCAGTTCTTC | CASSVERNEQFF
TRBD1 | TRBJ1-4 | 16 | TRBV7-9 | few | TGTGCCAGCAGCTCCCGACAGGGTGCAACTAATGAAAAACTGTTTTTT | CASSSRQGATNEKLFF
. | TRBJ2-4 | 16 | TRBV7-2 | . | TGTGCCAGCAGCATGGAACTAACTCTAGCCAAAAACATTCAGTACTTC | CASSMELTLAKNIQYF
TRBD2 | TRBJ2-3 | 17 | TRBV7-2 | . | TGTGCCAGCAGCTTAGCGTATCTAGCGGGGAACACAGATACGCAGTATTTT | CASSLAYLAGNTDTQYF
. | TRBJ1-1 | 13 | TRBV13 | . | TGTGCCAGCAGCTTAAGCCGGAACACTGAAGCTTTCTTT | CASSLSRNTEAFF
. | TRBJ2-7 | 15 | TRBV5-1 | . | TGCGCCAGCAGCCCCAGGGGGGTAGGTACCTACGAGCAGTACTTC | CASSPRGVGTYEQYF
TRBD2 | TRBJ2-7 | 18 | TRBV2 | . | TGTGCCAGCAGTATGGGACTAGCGGGGGGGCCCTTCTCCTACGAGCAGTACTTC | CASSMGLAGGPFSYEQYF
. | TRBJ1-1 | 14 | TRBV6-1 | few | TGTGCCAGCAGTTGGCCAAGGGAGGGAACTGAAGCTTTCTTT | CASSWPREGTEAFF
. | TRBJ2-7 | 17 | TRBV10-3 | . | TGTGCCAACGGACCGGCGGGGGGACAGGGTGTTTCCTACGAGCAGTACTTC | CANGPAGGQGVSYEQYF
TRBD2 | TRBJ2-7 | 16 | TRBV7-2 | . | TGTGCCAGCAGCCAAGGTGGCGCGGGGGGGCTCCCCGAGCAGTACTTC | CASSQGGAGGLPEQYF
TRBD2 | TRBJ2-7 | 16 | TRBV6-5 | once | TGTGCCAGCAGTTACTCGATAGGGAGGGGTCTGTACGAGCAGTACTTC | CASSYSIGRGLYEQYF
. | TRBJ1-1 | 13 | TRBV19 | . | TGTGCCAGTAGTATGGCATCTAACACTGAAGCTTTCTTT | CASSMASNTEAFF
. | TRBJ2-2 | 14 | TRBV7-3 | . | TGTGCCAGCAGCGCATTGGGGGCCACCGGGGAGCTGTTTTTT | CASSALGATGELFF
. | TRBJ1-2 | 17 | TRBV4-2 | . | TGTGCCAGCAGCCAACCTACAGGGCGAACAGTTAACTATGGCTACACCTTC | CASSQPTGRTVNYGYTF
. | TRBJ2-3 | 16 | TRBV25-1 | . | TGTGCCAGCAGTGACAAGGATGGAGCTAGCACAGATACGCAGTATTTT | CASSDKDGASTDTQYF
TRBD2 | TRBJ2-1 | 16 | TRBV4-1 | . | TGCGCCAGCAGCCAAGATAAGCGGGGGACTAGGAATGAGCAGTTCTTC | CASSQDKRGTRNEQFF
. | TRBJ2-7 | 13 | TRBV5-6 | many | TGTGCCAGCAGCTTACAGGGTTCATACGAGCAGTACTTC | CASSLQGSYEQYF
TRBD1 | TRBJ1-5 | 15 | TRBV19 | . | TGTGCCAGTAGTCAAGACAGGGACGGCAATCAGCCCCAGCATTTT | CASSQDRDGNQPQHF
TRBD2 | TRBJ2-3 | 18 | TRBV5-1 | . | TGCGCCAGCAGCTCCCGCGCGCGAAGCGGGGTAAGCACAGATACGCAGTATTTT | CASSSRARSGVSTDTQYF
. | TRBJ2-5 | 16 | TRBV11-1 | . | TGTGCCAGCAGCTTTACCGGGACTGGGCGAGCGGAGACCCAGTACTTC | CASSFTGTGRAETQYF
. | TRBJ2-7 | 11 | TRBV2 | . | TGTGCCAGCAGGTGGAGCTACGAGCAGTACTTC | CASRWSYEQYF
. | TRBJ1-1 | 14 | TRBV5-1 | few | TGCGCCAGCAGCTTGGGGCCGGAGGGAACTGAAGCTTTCTTT | CASSLGPEGTEAFF
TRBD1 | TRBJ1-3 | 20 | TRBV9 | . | TGTGCCAGCAGCGAGGGATTATATGGGACAGCTCACCTCTCTGGAAACACCATATATTTT | CASSEGLYGTAHLSGNTIYF
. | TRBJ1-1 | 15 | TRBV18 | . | TGTGCCAGCTCAACTAATACGGACTCCAACACTGAAGCTTTCTTT | CASSTNTDSNTEAFF
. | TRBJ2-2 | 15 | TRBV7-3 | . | TGTGCCAGCAGCCCCGGCGGATGGAACACCGGGGAGCTGTTTTTT | CASSPGGWNTGELFF
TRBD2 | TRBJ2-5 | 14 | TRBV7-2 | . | TGTGCCAGCAGCCGCGGGAGGGCACAAGAGACCCAGTACTTC | CASSRGRAQETQYF
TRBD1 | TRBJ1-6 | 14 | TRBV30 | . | TGTGCCTGGAGTACCCGGACAGGGATGTCACCCCTCCACTTT | CAWSTRTGMSPLHF
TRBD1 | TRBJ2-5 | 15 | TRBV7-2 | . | TGTGCCAGCAGCTTAGTGTCAGGGGGTGAGGAGACCCAGTACTTC | CASSLVSGGEETQYF
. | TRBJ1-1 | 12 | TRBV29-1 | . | TGCAGCGTTGTTTTCCAGAACACTGAAGCTTTCTTT | CSVVFQNTEAFF
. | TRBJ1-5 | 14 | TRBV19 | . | TGTGCCAGCGCACCTCCACCAGGCAATCAGCCCCAGCATTTT | CASAPPPGNQPQHF
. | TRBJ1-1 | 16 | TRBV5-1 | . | TGCGCCAGCAGCTTGGCGGAAGGACAGCCTAACACTGAAGCTTTCTTT | CASSLAEGQPNTEAFF
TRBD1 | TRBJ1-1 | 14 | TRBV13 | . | TGTGCCAGCAGCCGGGACAGCATGAACACTGAAGCTTTCTTT | CASSRDSMNTEAFF
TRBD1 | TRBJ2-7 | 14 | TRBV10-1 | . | TGCGCCAGCAGTCCCCGGGACAGGGGCTACGAGCAGTACTTC | CASSPRDRGYEQYF
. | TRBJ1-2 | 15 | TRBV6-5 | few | TGTGCCAGCTCCCGCTTAGAGGGGGTGGCGGAGGGCTACACCTTC | CASSRLEGVAEGYTF
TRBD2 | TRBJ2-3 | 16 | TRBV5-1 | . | TGCGCCAGCAGCGCGGGACTAGCGGGGTCGGTAGATACGCAGTATTTT | CASSAGLAGSVDTQYF
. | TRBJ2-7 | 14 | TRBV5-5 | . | TGTGCCAGCAGCTTGCAGGGGCACTCCTACGAGCAGTACTTC | CASSLQGHSYEQYF
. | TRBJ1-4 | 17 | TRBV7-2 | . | TGTGCCAGCAGCTTAAAGTTGCCCTCCGGGGCTAATGAAAAACTGTTTTTT | CASSLKLPSGANEKLFF
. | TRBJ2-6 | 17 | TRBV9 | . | TGTGCCAGCAGCGTAGGCCCCAGAATCTCTGGGGCCAACGTCCTGACTTTC | CASSVGPRISGANVLTF
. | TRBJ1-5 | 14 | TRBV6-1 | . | TGTGCCAGCAGTGAAGGGCAGGTCAATCAGCCCCAGCATTTT | CASSEGQVNQPQHF
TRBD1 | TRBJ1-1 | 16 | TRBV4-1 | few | TGCGCCAGCAGCCATCTCCCGGGACAGGGGAACACTGAAGCTTTCTTT | CASSHLPGQGNTEAFF
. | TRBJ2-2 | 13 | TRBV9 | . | TGTGCCAGCAGGGCAAGGAACACCGGGGAGCTGTTTTTT | CASRARNTGELFF
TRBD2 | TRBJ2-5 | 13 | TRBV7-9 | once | TGTGCCAGCACCGCGGGGGTCCAAGAGACCCAGTACTTC | CASTAGVQETQYF